Shown below are 8 T cell receptor beta chains from a single sample sequenced in a study of blood T cell repertoires in COVID-19. The protocol was immunoSEQ multiplex PCR, while the TCRdb copy is restricted to in-frame clones and leaves out a portion. The top ten clones hold 1% of a sample with 300,000 or so clones, about nine tenths of them seen once. Sequenced sample: peripheral blood. The receptors come from a man aged 50 to 59 with active or convalescent COVID-19.

This clone was seen a handful of times. The V gene is TRBV29-1, the J gene TRBJ2-2, with D possibly TRBD2 on 7 matching bases. The V and J ends lost 4 bases and 2 bases respectively, with 14 bases between them. Germline V gene data show CDR1 as SQVTM and CDR2 as ANQGSEA. The CDR3 contains 15 residues. CDR3 DNA: TGCAGCGTTGGGCGAGGGGGGGTCAACACCGGGGAGCTGTTTTTT. It translates to CSVGRGGVNTGELFF.

J is TRBJ1-5 and V is TRBV6-5; 9 nucleotides match TRBD1. The CDR3 contains 15 residues. Trimming removed 0 bases from V and 7 bases from J; junction bases left unmatched: 4. The germline CDR1 and CDR2 sequences are MNHEY and SVGAGI. The CDR3 DNA is TGTGCCAGCAGTTACTCCGGGACAGGGAGCCAGCCCCAGCATTTT. This encodes CASSYSGTGSQPQHF.

The gene calls are TRBV5-1 and TRBJ2-1, with D possibly matching TRBD2 (6 bases). From germline, CDR1 is SGHRS and CDR2 YFSETQ. Trimming took off 4 bases at V and 0 bases at J, with 11 bases between the two ends. This CDR3 is built from 15 residues. CDR3 sequence (DNA): TGCGCCAGCAGCCCAGCGGGTTCCTCCTACAATGAGCAGTTCTTC. This encodes CASSPAGSSYNEQFF.

This clone was found a few times. The rearrangement joins TRBV3-1 (or the pseudogene TRBV3-2) to TRBJ2-7; 14 bases map to TRBD2. V shed 3 bases and J 3 bases; nucleotides not matched to a gene: 10. Germline CDR1 and CDR2: LGHDT and YNNKEL (reference sequence). CDR3 length equals 18 residues. CDR3 protein: CASSHPGTSGGYFYEQYF. In nucleotides, the CDR3 is TGTGCCAGCAGCCATCCCGGGACTAGCGGGGGCTATTTCTACGAGCAGTACTTC.

This clone was recorded once. J is TRBJ1-2 and V is TRBV6-1, with TRBD1 as a possible D gene (6 bases). CDR1 is MNHNS, CDR2 SASEGT, per germline. Trimming removed 2 bases from V and 8 bases from J, with 12 bases in between. The CDR3 has 13 residues. CDR3 nucleotides: TGTGCCAGCAGTGAAATTGGGGGGGGCGGCTACACCTTC. Translated, it gives CASSEIGGGGYTF.

J is TRBJ1-1 and V is TRBV7-9, with a possible D match to TRBD1 (5 bases). V gave up 4 bases and J gave up 5 bases, with 17 bases separating them. CDR1 SEHNR and CDR2 FQNEAQ come from the germline V gene (reference sequence). The CDR3 is 15 amino acids. The CDR3 region is CASSSLRGEGTEAFF. For the CDR3, the DNA is TGTGCCAGCAGCTCCTTGAGAGGGGAGGGAACTGAAGCTTTCTTT.

The chain uses TRBV28 and TRBJ2-7, with 9 bases identical to TRBD1. Germline CDR1 and CDR2: MDHEN and SYDVKM. V was clipped by 0 bases and J by 0 bases; unmatched bases: 12. The CDR3 is 19 residues long. The DNA for the CDR3 is TGTGCCAGCAGTTTATGGACCGGGACAGGGTTACTAAGCTCCTACGAGCAGTACTTC. This sequence encodes CASSLWTGTGLLSSYEQYF.

The V gene is TRBV7-2, the J gene TRBJ2-1; D uncertain. Trimming shortened V by 3 bases and J by 6 bases, and 15 bases separated the two germline ends. The CDR3 consists of 15 residues. Germline-derived CDR1 and CDR2 are SGHTA and FQGNSA. In nucleotides, the CDR3 is TGTGCCAGCAGCTTGGCTGCTCCGATGGCCAATGAGCAGTTCTTC. It codes for CASSLAAPMANEQFF.